Here is one T cell receptor beta chain with its context. After removal of 4 bases from V and 5 bases from J, the junction contained 6 bases not matched to a gene. The CDR3 is made up of 15 amino acids. CDR1 and CDR2 (germline): SGHAT, FQNNGV. The data derive from a study of spatial heterogeneity in lung cancer. Study information: There were consistently more beta-chain sequences detected than alpha-chain sequences.

Time point in this sample: blood at routine non-recurrence follow-up after resection. TCRdb re-called the 5' RACE reads through MiXCR, storing one row per CDR3 protein. The table shows some 35,000 distinct CDR3 sequences, with around 6.9% occurring only once. The specimen was PBMCs, collected at follow-up. The chain has TRBV11-2 and TRBJ2-5; 11 nucleotides align to TRBD1. This clonotype was sampled from a male donor with early-stage non-small cell lung cancer. CDR3 bases: TGTGCCAGCAGCTCGGCGGGACAGGGGGGTGAGACCCAGTACTTC. This sequence encodes CASSSAGQGGETQYF.